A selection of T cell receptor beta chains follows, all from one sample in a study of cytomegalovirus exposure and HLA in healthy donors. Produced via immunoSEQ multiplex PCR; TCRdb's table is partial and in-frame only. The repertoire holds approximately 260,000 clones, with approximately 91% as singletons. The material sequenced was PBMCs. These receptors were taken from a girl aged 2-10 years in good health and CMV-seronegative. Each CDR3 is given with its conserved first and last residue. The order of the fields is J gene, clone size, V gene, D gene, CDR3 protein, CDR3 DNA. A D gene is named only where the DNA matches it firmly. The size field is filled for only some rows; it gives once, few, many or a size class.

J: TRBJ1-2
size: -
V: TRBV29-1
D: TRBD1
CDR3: CSVAPTPGQGSWRDYGYTF
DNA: TGCAGCGTTGCGCCAACCCCGGGACAGGGTTCATGGAGAGACTATGGCTACACCTTC

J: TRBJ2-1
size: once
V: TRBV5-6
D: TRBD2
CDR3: CASSRWTSGGSYNEQFF
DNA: TGTGCCAGCAGCCGCTGGACTAGCGGGGGGTCCTACAATGAGCAGTTCTTC

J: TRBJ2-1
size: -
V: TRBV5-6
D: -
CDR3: CASSLLNGEQFF
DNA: TGTGCCAGCAGCTTGCTTAACGGTGAGCAGTTCTTC

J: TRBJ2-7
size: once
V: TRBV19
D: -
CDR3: CASSIVLGSYEQYF
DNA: TGTGCCAGTAGTATAGTCCTAGGCTCCTACGAGCAGTACTTC

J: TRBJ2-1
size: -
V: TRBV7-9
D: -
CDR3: CASSSAEGGEYNEQFF
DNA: TGTGCCAGCAGCTCCGCCGAGGGGGGGGAATACAATGAGCAGTTCTTC

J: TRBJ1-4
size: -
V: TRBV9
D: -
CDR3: CASSVTGSDNEKLFF
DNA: TGTGCCAGCAGCGTAACAGGGTCGGATAATGAAAAACTGTTTTTT

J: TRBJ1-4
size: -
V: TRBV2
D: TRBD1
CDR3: CASRTGDDEKLFF
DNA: TGTGCCAGCCGGACAGGGGACGATGAAAAACTGTTTTTT

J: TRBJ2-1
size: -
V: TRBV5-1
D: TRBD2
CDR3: CASSLGTRKDNEQFF
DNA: TGCGCCAGCAGCCTGGGGACTAGAAAAGACAATGAGCAGTTCTTC

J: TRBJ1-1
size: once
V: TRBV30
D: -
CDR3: CAWTALPKMNTEAFF
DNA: TGTGCCTGGACCGCACTCCCCAAGATGAACACTGAAGCTTTCTTT

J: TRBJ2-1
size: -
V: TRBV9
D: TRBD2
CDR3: CASSAFSGRMYGEQFF
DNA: TGTGCCAGCAGCGCATTTAGCGGGAGGATGTATGGTGAGCAGTTCTTC

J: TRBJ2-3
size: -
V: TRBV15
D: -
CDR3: CATSTVGVTADTQYF
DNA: TGTGCCACCAGCACGGTAGGGGTTACCGCAGATACGCAGTATTTT

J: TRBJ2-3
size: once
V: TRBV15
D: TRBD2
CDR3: CATSRDRGGRGSDTQYF
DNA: TGTGCCACCAGCAGAGATCGGGGCGGGAGAGGGTCAGATACGCAGTATTTT

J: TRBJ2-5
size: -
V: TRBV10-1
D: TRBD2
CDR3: CASSDGTSGQETQYF
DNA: TGCGCCAGCAGTGATGGGACTAGCGGCCAAGAGACCCAGTACTTC